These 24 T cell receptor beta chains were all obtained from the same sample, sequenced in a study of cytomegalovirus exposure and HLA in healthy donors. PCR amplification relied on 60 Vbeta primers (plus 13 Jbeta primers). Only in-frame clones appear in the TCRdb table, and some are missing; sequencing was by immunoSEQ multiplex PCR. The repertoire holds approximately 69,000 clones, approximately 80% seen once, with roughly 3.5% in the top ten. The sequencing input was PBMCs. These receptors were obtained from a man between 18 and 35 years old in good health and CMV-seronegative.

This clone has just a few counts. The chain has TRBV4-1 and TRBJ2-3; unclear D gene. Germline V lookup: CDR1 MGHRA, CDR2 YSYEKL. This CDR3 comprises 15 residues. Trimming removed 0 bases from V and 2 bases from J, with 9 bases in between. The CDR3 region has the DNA TGCGCCAGCAGCCAAGATGGCTTTTCCACAGATACGCAGTATTTT. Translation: CASSQDGFSTDTQYF.

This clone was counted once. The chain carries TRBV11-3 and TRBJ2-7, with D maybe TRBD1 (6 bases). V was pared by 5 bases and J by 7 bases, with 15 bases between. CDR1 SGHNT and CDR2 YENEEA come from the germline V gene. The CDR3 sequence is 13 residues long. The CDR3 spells CASSEGGAREQYF. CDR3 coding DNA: TGTGCCAGCAGCGAAGGGGGAGCTCGTGAGCAGTACTTC.

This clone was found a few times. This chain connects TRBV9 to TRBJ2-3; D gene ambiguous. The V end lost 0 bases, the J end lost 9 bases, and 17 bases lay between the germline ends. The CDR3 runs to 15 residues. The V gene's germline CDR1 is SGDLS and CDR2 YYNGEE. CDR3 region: CASSVGTQSYQTQYF. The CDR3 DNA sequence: TGTGCCAGCAGCGTAGGAACGCAGTCGTACCAAACGCAGTATTTT. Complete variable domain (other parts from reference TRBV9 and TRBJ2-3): DSGVTQTPKHLITATGQRVTLRCSPRSGDLSVYWYQQSLDQGLQFLIQYYNGEERAKGNILERFSAQQFPDLHSELNLSSLELGDSALYFCASSVGTQSYQTQYFGPGTRLTVL.

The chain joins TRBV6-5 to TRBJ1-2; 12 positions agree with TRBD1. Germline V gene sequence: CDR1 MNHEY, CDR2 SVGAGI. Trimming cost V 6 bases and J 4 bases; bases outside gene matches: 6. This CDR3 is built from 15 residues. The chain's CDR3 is CASRWGQGAVYGYTF. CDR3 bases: TGTGCCAGCAGGTGGGGACAGGGGGCAGTCTATGGCTACACCTTC.

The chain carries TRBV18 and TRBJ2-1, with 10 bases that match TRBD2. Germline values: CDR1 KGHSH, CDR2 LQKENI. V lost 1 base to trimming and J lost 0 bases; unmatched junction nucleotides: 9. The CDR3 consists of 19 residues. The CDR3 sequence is CASSPLAGGFRSSYNEQFF. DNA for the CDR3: TGTGCCAGCTCACCACTAGCGGGGGGCTTCCGTAGCTCCTACAATGAGCAGTTCTTC.

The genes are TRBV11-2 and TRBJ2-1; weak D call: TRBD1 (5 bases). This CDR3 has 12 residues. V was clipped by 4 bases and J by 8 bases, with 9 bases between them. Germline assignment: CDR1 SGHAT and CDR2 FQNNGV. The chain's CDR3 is CASSSRVDEQFF. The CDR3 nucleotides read TGTGCCAGCAGCTCCAGGGTAGATGAGCAGTTCTTC.

CDR3 in amino acids: CASSAGQGSYEQYV. The CDR3 DNA sequence: TGTGCCAGCTCAGCCGGACAGGGGTCCTACGAGCAGTACGTC. V and J are TRBV18 and TRBJ2-7; TRBD1 matches at 9 bases. Trimming took 5 bases from V and 1 from J; bases not matched to a gene: 3. The CDR3 is made up of 14 amino acids. Germline CDR1 KGHSH, CDR2 LQKENI.

In DNA, the CDR3 is TGCAGCGTTGAACAGGCGAGCTCTGGGGCCAACGTCCTGACTTTC. Its protein product is CSVEQASSGANVLTF. The genes are TRBV29-1 and TRBJ2-6; no clear D gene. Trimming removed 2 bases at V and 0 bases at J, with 8 bases between. CDR1 is SQVTM, CDR2 ANQGSEA, per germline. The CDR3 totals 15 residues.

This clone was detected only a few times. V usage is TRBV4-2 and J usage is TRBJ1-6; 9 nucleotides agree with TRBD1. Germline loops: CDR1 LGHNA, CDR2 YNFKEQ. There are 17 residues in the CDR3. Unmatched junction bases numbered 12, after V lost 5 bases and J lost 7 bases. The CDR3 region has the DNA TGTGCCAGCAGCGAAACTACAGGGGGCGCGGGGAATTCACCCCTCCACTTT. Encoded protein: CASSETTGGAGNSPLHF.

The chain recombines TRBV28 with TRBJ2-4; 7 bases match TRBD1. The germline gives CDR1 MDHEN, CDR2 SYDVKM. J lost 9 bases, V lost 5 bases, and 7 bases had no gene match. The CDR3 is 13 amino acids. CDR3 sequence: CASSVNRGGIQYF. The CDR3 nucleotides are TGTGCCAGCAGTGTGAACAGGGGTGGCATTCAGTACTTC.

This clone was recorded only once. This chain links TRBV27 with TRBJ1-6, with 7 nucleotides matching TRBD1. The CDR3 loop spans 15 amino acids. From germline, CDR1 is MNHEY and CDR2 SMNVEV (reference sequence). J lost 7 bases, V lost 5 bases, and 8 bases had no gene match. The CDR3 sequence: CASSLTGVSNSPLHF. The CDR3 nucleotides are TGTGCCAGCAGTCTTACAGGGGTAAGCAATTCACCCCTCCACTTT.

The CDR3 coding sequence is TGTGCCAGCAGTGAAGGGGCAGGCCACAGCAATCAGCCCCAGCATTTT. Translating gives CASSEGAGHSNQPQHF. The chain uses TRBV6-1 and TRBJ1-5; D gene uncertain. Germline-derived CDR1 and CDR2 are MNHNS and SASEGT. The V end lost 1 base, the J end lost 1 base, and 11 bases lay between the germline ends. This CDR3 spans 16 amino acids.

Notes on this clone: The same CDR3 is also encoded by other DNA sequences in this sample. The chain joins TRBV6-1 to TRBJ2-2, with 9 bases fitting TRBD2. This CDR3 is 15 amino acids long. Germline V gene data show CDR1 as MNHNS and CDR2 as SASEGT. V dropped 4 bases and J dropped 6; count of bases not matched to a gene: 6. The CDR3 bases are TGTGCCAGCAGTGCGGCGGGGGGGGCCTCCGGGGAGCTGTTTTTT. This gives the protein CASSAAGGASGELFF.

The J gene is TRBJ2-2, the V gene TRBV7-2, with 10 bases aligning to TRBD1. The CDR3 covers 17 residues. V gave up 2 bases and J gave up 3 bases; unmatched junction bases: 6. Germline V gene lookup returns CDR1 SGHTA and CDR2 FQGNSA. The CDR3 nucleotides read TGTGCCAGCAGCTTATGGGGACAGGGGAAAGACACCGGGGAGCTGTTTTTT. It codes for CASSLWGQGKDTGELFF.

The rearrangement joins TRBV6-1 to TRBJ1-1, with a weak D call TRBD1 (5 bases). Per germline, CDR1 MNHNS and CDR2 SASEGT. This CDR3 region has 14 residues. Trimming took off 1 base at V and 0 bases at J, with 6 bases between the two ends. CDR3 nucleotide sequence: TGTGCCAGCAGTGAAGGACAGATGAACACTGAAGCTTTCTTT. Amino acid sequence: CASSEGQMNTEAFF.

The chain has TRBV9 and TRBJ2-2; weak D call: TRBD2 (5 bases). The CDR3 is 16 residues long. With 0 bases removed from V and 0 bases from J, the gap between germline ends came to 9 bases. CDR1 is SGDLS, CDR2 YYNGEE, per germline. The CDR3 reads CASSVGSRANTGELFF. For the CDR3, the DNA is TGTGCCAGCAGCGTAGGGTCGAGGGCGAACACCGGGGAGCTGTTTTTT. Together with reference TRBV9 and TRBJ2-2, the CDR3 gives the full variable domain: DSGVTQTPKHLITATGQRVTLRCSPRSGDLSVYWYQQSLDQGLQFLIQYYNGEERAKGNILERFSAQQFPDLHSELNLSSLELGDSALYFCASSVGSRANTGELFFGEGSRLTVL.

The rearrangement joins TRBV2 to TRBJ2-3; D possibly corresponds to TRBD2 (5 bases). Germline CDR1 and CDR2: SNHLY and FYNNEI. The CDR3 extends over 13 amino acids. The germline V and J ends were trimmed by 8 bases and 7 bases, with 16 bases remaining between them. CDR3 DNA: TGTGCCAGCTCGCAGGAAAGGAGGAATACGCAGTATTTT. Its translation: CASSQERRNTQYF.

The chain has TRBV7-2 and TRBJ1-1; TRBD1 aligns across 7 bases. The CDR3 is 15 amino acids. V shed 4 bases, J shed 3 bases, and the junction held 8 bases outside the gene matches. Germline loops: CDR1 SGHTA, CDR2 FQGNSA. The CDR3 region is CASSSHPTGDTEAFF. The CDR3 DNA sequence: TGTGCCAGCAGCTCTCACCCTACAGGGGACACTGAAGCTTTCTTT.

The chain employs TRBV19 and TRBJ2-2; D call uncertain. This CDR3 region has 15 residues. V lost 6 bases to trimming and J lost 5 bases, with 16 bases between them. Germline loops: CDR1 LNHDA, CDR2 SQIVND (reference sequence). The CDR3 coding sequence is TGTGCCAGTAGCGGCAGTCCCCGAGGAACCGGGGAGCTGTTTTTT. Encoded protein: CASSGSPRGTGELFF. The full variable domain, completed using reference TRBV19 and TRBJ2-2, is DGGITQSPKYLFRKEGQNVTLSCEQNLNHDAMYWYRQDPGQGLRLIYYSQIVNDFQKGDIAEGYSVSREKKESFPLTVTSAQKNPTAFYLCASSGSPRGTGELFFGEGSRLTVL.

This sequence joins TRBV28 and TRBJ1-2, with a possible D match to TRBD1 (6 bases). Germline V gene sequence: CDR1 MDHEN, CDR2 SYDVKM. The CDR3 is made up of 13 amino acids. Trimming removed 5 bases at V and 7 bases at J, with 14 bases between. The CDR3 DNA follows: TGTGCCAGCAGTCCTACAGGGAATTCTGGCTACACCTTC. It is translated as CASSPTGNSGYTF.

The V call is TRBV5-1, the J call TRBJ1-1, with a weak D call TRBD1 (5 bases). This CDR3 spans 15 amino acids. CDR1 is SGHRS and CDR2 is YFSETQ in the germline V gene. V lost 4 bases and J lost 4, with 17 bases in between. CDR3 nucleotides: TGCGCCAGCAGCCCACGTGGAGGGGAGGCCACTGAAGCTTTCTTT. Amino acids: CASSPRGGEATEAFF.

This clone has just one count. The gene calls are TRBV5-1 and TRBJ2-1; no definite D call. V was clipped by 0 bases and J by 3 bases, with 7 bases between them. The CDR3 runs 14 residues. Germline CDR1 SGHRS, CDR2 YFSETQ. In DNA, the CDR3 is TGCGCCAGCAGCTTGGGTTCGAGCTACAATGAGCAGTTCTTC. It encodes CASSLGSSYNEQFF. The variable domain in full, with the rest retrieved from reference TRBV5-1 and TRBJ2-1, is KAGVTQTPRYLIKTRGQQVTLSCSPISGHRSVSWYQQTPGQGLQFLFEYFSETQRNKGNFPGRFSGRQFSNSRSEMNVSTLELGDSALYLCASSLGSSYNEQFFGPGTRLTVL.

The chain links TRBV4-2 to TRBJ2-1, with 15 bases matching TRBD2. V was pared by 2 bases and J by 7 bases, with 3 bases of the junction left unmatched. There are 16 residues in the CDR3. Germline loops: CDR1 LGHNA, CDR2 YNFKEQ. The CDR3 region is CASSQTGTSGGNEQFF. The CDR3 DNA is TGTGCCAGCAGCCAAACCGGGACTAGCGGGGGGAATGAGCAGTTCTTC.

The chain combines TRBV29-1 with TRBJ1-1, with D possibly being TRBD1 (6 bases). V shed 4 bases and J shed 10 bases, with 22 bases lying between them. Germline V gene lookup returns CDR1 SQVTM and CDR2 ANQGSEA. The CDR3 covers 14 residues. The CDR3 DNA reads TGCAGCGTTGCCTTGGGTGCGGGGGGCGGGAGAGCTTTCTTT. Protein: CSVALGAGGGRAFF. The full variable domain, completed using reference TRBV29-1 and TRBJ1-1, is SAVISQKPSRDICQRGTSLTIQCQVDSQVTMMFWYRQQPGQSLTLIATANQGSEATYESGFVIDKFPISRPNLTFSTLTVSNMSPEDSSIYLCSVALGAGGGRAFFGQGTRLTVV.